This T cell receptor beta chain was observed in a study of T cells after yellow fever vaccination. Turning to the study itself: In the case of low-cell-number fractions, SMART-Seq v4 Ultra Low Input was used for preparation. Findings and limits, study-wide: Weaker overall, the secondary response nonetheless peaked faster (day 5 versus 15).

The CDR3 length is 15 residues. Germline V lookup: CDR1 DFQATT, CDR2 SNEGSKA (reference sequence). V lost 6 bases and J lost 0; bases outside the gene matches: 10. To note about this clonotype: Antigen: not known.

The study made its TCR cDNA through 5'RACE template switching. That step introduced a universal primer site along with UMIs. TCRdb processed the 5' RACE reads anew with MiXCR; each CDR3 protein has one entry. Among some 240,000 distinct CDR3 sequences, 3.2% were seen once, and the ten largest hold 2.5% to 3.5%. The specimen comprised CD4+ T cells sorted from PBMCs, sampled 10 days after the yellow fever booster vaccination. The chain carries TRBV20-1 and TRBJ2-5; 7 bases line up with TRBD1. The TCR sequence derives from a man aged 18-30 years who received the YFV17D yellow fever vaccine. CDR3 region: CSALNPGQYQETQYF. CDR3 sequence (DNA): TGCAGTGCCCTAAATCCGGGACAGTACCAAGAGACCCAGTACTTC.